This passage covers 30 T cell receptor beta chains from one sample sequenced in a study of STAT3 mutations in large granular lymphocyte leukemia. Antigens for these TCRs are unknown. Produced via immunoSEQ multiplex PCR; TCRdb's table is partial and in-frame only. The sample lists around 10,000 clones, approximately 90% occurring once. Overall study results and limits: Every T-LGLL patient had at least one immunodominant TCRbeta clonotype.

The sequencing sample was made of peripheral blood mononuclear cells. The receptors shown here come from a man aged 60 to 69 with T-cell large granular lymphocyte leukemia. Some clones in this sample may be carry-over from other donors' samples.

The gene calls are TRBV6-1 and TRBJ2-5; perhaps TRBD1 as D (6 bases). The germline CDR1 and CDR2 sequences are MNHNS and SASEGT. V was clipped by 7 bases and J by 1 base, with 7 bases between them. This CDR3 contains 12 residues. This chain's CDR3 is CASTRGQETQYF. The CDR3, as DNA: TGTGCCAGCACCAGGGGCCAAGAGACCCAGTACTTC.

This chain links TRBV6-1 with TRBJ1-6; D is ambiguous. This CDR3 has 16 residues. From germline, CDR1 is MNHNS and CDR2 SASEGT. Deletions cut 1 base from V and 1 base from J, with 8 bases between. The chain's CDR3 is CASSEGEGSYNSPLHF. For the CDR3, the DNA is TGTGCCAGCAGTGAAGGCGAGGGTTCCTATAATTCACCCCTCCACTTT.

The chain employs TRBV18 and TRBJ2-1; 13 bases agree with TRBD2. The V and J ends lost 3 bases and 8 bases, in that order; junction bases with no gene match: 10. Per the germline V gene, CDR1 is KGHSH and CDR2 is LQKENI. The CDR3 totals 17 residues. In nucleotides, the CDR3 is TGTGCCAGCTCACCCCAAACCGGGACTAGCGGGACCGATGAGCAGTTCTTC. Translation: CASSPQTGTSGTDEQFF.

The chain uses TRBV5-1 and TRBJ1-1, with TRBD1 matching over 8 bases. Germline V gene sequence: CDR1 SGHRS, CDR2 YFSETQ. The V and J ends lost 0 bases and 9 bases, in that order; junction bases with no gene match: 13. CDR3 length: 16 amino acids. The CDR3 DNA sequence: TGCGCCAGCAGCTTGGGAGACAGGGGTGGATTGGGTAAAGCTTTCTTT. Protein product: CASSLGDRGGLGKAFF.

This clone was seen a handful of times. The rearrangement joins TRBV30 to TRBJ2-3; 10 bases are a match to TRBD2. CDR1 and CDR2 (germline): GTSNPN, SVGIG (reference sequence). The CDR3 spans 15 residues. The ends lost 1 base at V and 6 bases at J; junction bases unmatched: 7. CDR3 residues: CAWSAAGGPFDTQYF. For the CDR3, the DNA is TGTGCCTGGAGTGCAGCGGGAGGGCCCTTTGATACGCAGTATTTT.

The chain is built from TRBV6-5 and TRBJ1-3; possible D gene TRBD1, 5 bases. Germline V CDR1 and CDR2: MNHEY, SVGAGI. Trimming cost V 2 bases and J 0 bases, with 5 bases left between them. There are 14 residues in the CDR3. The CDR3 here is CASSYRGSGNTIYF. In nucleotides, the CDR3 is TGTGCCAGCAGTTACAGGGGCTCTGGAAACACCATATATTTT.

This chain joins TRBV10-2 and TRBJ2-5, with 15 bases fitting TRBD2. The CDR3 extends over 16 amino acids. The V and J ends lost 3 bases and 5 bases, in that order; junction bases with no gene match: 4. Germline CDR1 is WSHSY and CDR2 is SAAADI. CDR3 protein: CASSDQGLAGGETQYF. The DNA of the CDR3 is TGCGCCAGCAGTGACCAGGGACTAGCGGGAGGTGAGACCCAGTACTTC.

V gene TRBV5-4 combines with J gene TRBJ2-2, with D hard to call. Germline CDR1 reads SGHNT; CDR2 reads YYREEE (reference sequence). The V and J ends lost 0 bases and 3 bases respectively, with 9 bases between them. CDR3 length: 15 amino acids. The CDR3 nucleotides are TGTGCCAGCAGCTTGGCCGGGTCCCACACCGGGGAGCTGTTTTTT. Translating gives CASSLAGSHTGELFF.

The rearrangement links TRBV27 to TRBJ2-7; 8 bases map to TRBD2. The J segment lost 2 bases and the V segment lost 0 bases, leaving 9 bases of the junction unmatched. The germline CDR1 and CDR2 sequences are MNHEY and SMNVEV (reference sequence). The CDR3 covers 17 residues. CDR3 sequence (DNA): TGTGCCAGCAGTTTATCGGGTGTCGGTAGCGGGACCTACGAGCAGTACTTC. This translates into CASSLSGVGSGTYEQYF.

This clone showed up just once. CDR3 residues: CASSPNIPGTKNIQYF. In nucleotides, the CDR3 is TGTGCCAGCAGCCCCAATATCCCCGGCACCAAAAACATTCAGTACTTC. This sequence joins TRBV5-4 and TRBJ2-4, with unresolved D. V gave up 4 bases and J gave up 2 bases, with 16 bases separating them. The CDR3 contains 16 residues. CDR1 is SGHNT, CDR2 YYREEE, per germline (reference sequence).

This clone came up once. The rearrangement uses TRBV27 and TRBJ2-3; TRBD2 is a possible D gene (5 bases). The germline CDR1 and CDR2 sequences are MNHEY and SMNVEV (reference sequence). Trimming took off 4 bases at V and 5 bases at J, with 10 bases between the two ends. The CDR3 totals 13 residues. The CDR3 spells CASSYPGEDTQYF. For the CDR3, the DNA is TGTGCCAGCAGTTATCCCGGGGAAGATACGCAGTATTTT.

The CDR3 here is CASSRGKGETQYF. The DNA of the CDR3 is TGTGCCAGCAGCCGGGGCAAGGGGGAGACCCAGTACTTC. The rearrangement links TRBV27 to TRBJ2-5, with D perhaps matching TRBD1 or TRBD2 (5 bases each). The CDR3 sequence is 13 residues long. In germline, CDR1 is MNHEY, CDR2 SMNVEV (reference sequence). Trimming cost V 6 bases and J 5 bases, with 13 bases left between them.

This rearrangement joins TRBV13 to TRBJ2-5, with D unclear. Trimming took off 3 bases at V and 5 bases at J, with 7 bases between the two ends. Germline V gene data show CDR1 as PRHDT and CDR2 as FYEKMQ (reference sequence). The CDR3 is made up of 12 amino acids. As DNA, the CDR3 is TGTGCCAGCAGCTTGGCCCTGGAGACCCAGTACTTC. This codes for CASSLALETQYF.

The chain couples TRBV6-5 to TRBJ2-7; 8 positions match TRBD1. This CDR3 region has 15 residues. The J segment lost 4 bases and the V segment lost 4 bases, leaving 9 bases of the junction unmatched. Germline V gives CDR1 MNHEY, CDR2 SVGAGI. In DNA form, the CDR3 reads TGTGCCAGCAGTTCCCGGGACAGGCGACCGTACGAGCAGTACTTC. It is translated as CASSSRDRRPYEQYF.

CDR3 region: CASSLGLAGAGGETQYF. The DNA for the CDR3 is TGCGCCAGCAGCTTAGGACTAGCGGGAGCAGGGGGGGAGACCCAGTACTTC. This chain uses TRBV5-1 with TRBJ2-5; 13 positions match TRBD2. The CDR3 contains 17 residues. V shed 2 bases and J 5 bases; nucleotides not matched to a gene: 9. Germline V gene sequence: CDR1 SGHRS, CDR2 YFSETQ.

Here the CDR3 reads CASSPRVGGGDTGELFF. CDR3 DNA sequence: TGTGCCAGCAGCCCCCGTGTTGGGGGAGGGGACACCGGGGAGCTGTTTTTT. This chain connects TRBV11-2 to TRBJ2-2, with 7 positions matching TRBD2. The CDR3 is 17 residues long. Germline lookup yields CDR1 SGHAT and CDR2 FQNNGV. After removal of 5 bases from V and 3 bases from J, the junction contained 12 bases not matched to a gene.

CDR3 DNA: TGTGCCAGCAGTTTATCGCTGTCCTCTCATGATGGCTACACCTTC. It translates to CASSLSLSSHDGYTF. The chain employs TRBV27 and TRBJ1-2; D is ambiguous. Trimming left V 0 bases short and J 6 bases short, with 14 bases between. The CDR3 has 15 amino acids. Germline V gene data show CDR1 as MNHEY and CDR2 as SMNVEV (reference sequence).

The rearrangement uses TRBV29-1 and TRBJ2-3, with D perhaps TRBD2 (7 bases). The CDR3 runs to 14 residues. The V and J ends lost 1 base and 2 bases respectively, with 10 bases between them. The germline gives CDR1 SQVTM, CDR2 ANQGSEA. The CDR3 bases are TGCAGCGTTGAAGGGGGGGGCCACACAGATACGCAGTATTTT. Residues: CSVEGGGHTDTQYF.

This chain connects TRBV6-1 to TRBJ1-5; TRBD1 might be the D (5 bases). CDR3 length: 15 residues. Germline values: CDR1 MNHNS, CDR2 SASEGT. V was clipped by 4 bases and J by 7 bases, with 17 bases between them. The CDR3 loop reads CASSGAGPGGQPQHF. CDR3 nucleotides: TGTGCCAGCAGTGGGGCGGGCCCTGGGGGGCAGCCCCAGCATTTT.

The chain is built from TRBV5-6 and TRBJ2-3, with a possible D match to TRBD2 (6 bases). The CDR3 has 14 amino acids. Germline lookup yields CDR1 SGHDT and CDR2 YYEEEE. Trimming shortened V by 4 bases and J by 4 bases, and 13 bases separated the two germline ends. CDR3 in DNA: TGTGCCAGCAGCCAACGGGACTGGTCAGATACGCAGTATTTT. Amino acid sequence: CASSQRDWSDTQYF.

V usage is TRBV5-1 and J usage is TRBJ1-2; D uncertain. The CDR3 length is 15 residues. V shed 0 bases and J shed 5 bases, with 14 bases lying between them. Per germline, CDR1 SGHRS and CDR2 YFSETQ. The CDR3 protein is CASSLVAGQVYGYTF. CDR3 in DNA: TGCGCCAGCAGCTTGGTAGCGGGCCAGGTTTATGGCTACACCTTC.

The V call is TRBV5-6, the J call TRBJ1-4, with a tentative D call TRBD1 (5 bases). Germline-derived CDR1 and CDR2 are SGHDT and YYEEEE. The CDR3 extends over 13 amino acids. V was cut by 3 bases and J by 8 bases, with 11 bases left in between. CDR3 sequence: CASSWGDGEKLFF. CDR3 in DNA: TGTGCCAGCAGCTGGGGGGATGGGGAAAAACTGTTTTTT.

CDR3 protein: CASSREREFDEQYF. CDR3 nucleotide sequence: TGTGCCAGCAGTCGAGAGAGGGAGTTCGACGAGCAGTACTTC. The chain recombines TRBV2 with TRBJ2-7, with D tentatively TRBD2 (5 bases). The V and J ends lost 5 bases and 5 bases respectively, with 16 bases between them. The CDR3 is made up of 14 amino acids. Germline CDR1 SNHLY, CDR2 FYNNEI.

The genes are TRBV20-1 and TRBJ2-1; weak D call: TRBD1 (6 bases). The CDR3 runs to 8 residues. Germline V gene data show CDR1 as DFQATT and CDR2 as SNEGSKA (reference sequence). CDR3 nucleotide sequence: TGCAGAGCAGGGGAAAGGTTCTTC. This encodes CRAGERFF.

This sequence joins TRBV5-4 and TRBJ2-3; 8 bases are shared with TRBD1. This CDR3 has 16 residues. The V and J ends lost 1 base and 4 bases, in that order; junction bases with no gene match: 8. Germline-derived CDR1 and CDR2 are SGHNT and YYREEE (reference sequence). The CDR3 loop reads CASSLYAGGRADTQYF. CDR3 in DNA: TGTGCCAGCAGCTTGTACGCAGGGGGCAGGGCAGATACGCAGTATTTT.

V is TRBV5-1 and J is TRBJ1-5; tentative D call: TRBD1 (5 bases). The length of the CDR3 is 17 residues. Trimming left V 0 bases short and J 1 base short, with 14 bases between. Germline V gives CDR1 SGHRS, CDR2 YFSETQ. In DNA form, the CDR3 reads TGCGCCAGCAGCTTGGGTCCAGGGCAAGGGAGCAATCAGCCCCAGCATTTT. Translating it yields CASSLGPGQGSNQPQHF.

This clone was recorded once. The chain employs TRBV19 and TRBJ1-2; D uncertain. V was shortened by 3 bases and J by 7 bases, with 9 bases between the two germline ends. The germline V gene has CDR1 LNHDA and CDR2 SQIVND (reference sequence). This CDR3 spans 12 amino acids. This CDR3 is CASSISVAGYTF. The CDR3 nucleotides read TGTGCCAGTAGTATCAGTGTTGCTGGCTACACCTTC.

V gene TRBV19 combines with J gene TRBJ2-3; 8 bases are shared with TRBD1. The CDR3 loop spans 16 amino acids. In germline, CDR1 is LNHDA, CDR2 SQIVND (reference sequence). V lost 5 bases, J lost 1 base, and 8 bases stayed unmatched. This CDR3 is CASSPQRRGRTDTQYF. CDR3 sequence (DNA): TGTGCCAGTAGTCCACAACGCAGGGGGCGCACAGATACGCAGTATTTT.

The chain is built from TRBV5-4 and TRBJ2-5; 16 positions agree with TRBD2. Germline loops: CDR1 SGHNT, CDR2 YYREEE (reference sequence). The CDR3 sequence is 16 residues long. Losses at the gene ends were 4 bases for V and 5 bases for J; bases not matched to a gene: 5. Written as DNA, the CDR3 is TGTGCCAGCAGCCCGGGACTAGCGGGAGGGTTGGAGACCCAGTACTTC. It is translated as CASSPGLAGGLETQYF.

The gene calls are TRBV5-6 and TRBJ2-7; tentative D call: TRBD2 (7 bases). The CDR3 sequence is 16 residues long. Germline CDR1 and CDR2: SGHDT and YYEEEE. V was cut by 4 bases and J by 7 bases, with 24 bases left in between. The CDR3 DNA reads as TGTGCCAGCAGCCCCCAGGGGCTAGCGGTACCAGGGGAGCAGTACTTC. It encodes CASSPQGLAVPGEQYF.